One and the same sample provided the 22 T cell receptor beta chains below, sequenced in a study of tumor and adjacent non-tumor tissue in lung cancer. The library came from three nested PCR rounds adapted from ARM-PCR protocols. In TCRdb, the multiplex PCR reads were re-called with MiXCR into one record per CDR3 protein. This sample has some 70,000 distinct CDR3 sequences, with nearly 70% found just once. The template was RNA from unsorted bulk tissue. The normal lung tissue was taken more than 3 cm from the tumor edge. The sample comprised distant non-tumor lung tissue. The receptor source for this set is a woman between 45 and 65 years old with non-small cell lung cancer.

With regard to this clonotype: At one end the junction does not follow the germline gene, possibly because of a read error. DNA of the CDR3: TGCAGCGTTGGAGAACAGGGAGCTAATCAGCCCCGGCATTTT. This encodes CSVGEQGANQPRHF. V and J are TRBV29-1 and TRBJ1-5; possible D gene TRBD1, 6 bases. This CDR3 has 14 amino acids. CDR1 and CDR2 from the germline V gene are SQVTM and ANQGSEA. The variable domain in full, with the rest retrieved from reference TRBV29-1 and TRBJ1-5, is SAVISQKPSRDICQRGTSLTIQCQVDSQVTMMFWYRQQPGQSLTLIATANQGSEATYESGFVIDKFPISRPNLTFSTLTVSNMSPEDSSIYLCSVGEQGANQPRHFGDGTRLSIL.

This sequence joins TRBV7-2 and TRBJ2-3; 9 positions match TRBD2. V was pared by 2 bases and J by 1 base, with 13 bases of the junction left unmatched. Germline values: CDR1 SGHTA, CDR2 FQGNSA. This CDR3 spans 19 amino acids. The CDR3 loop reads CTSSLHGLAGPGGTDTQYF. The CDR3 nucleotides are TGTACCAGCAGCTTACACGGTCTAGCGGGACCTGGGGGCACAGATACGCAGTATTTT.

This clonotype was seen repeatedly, ten times or more. This chain connects TRBV6-6 to TRBJ2-6; 10 nucleotides agree with TRBD2. CDR1 is MNHNY and CDR2 is SVGAGI in the germline V gene (reference sequence). CDR3 length: 18 residues. V shed 9 bases and J 0 bases; nucleotides not matched to a gene: 11. The CDR3 DNA is TGTGCCAGTTTACCCGGACTAGCGGCACTCTCTGGGGCCAACGTCCTGACTTTC. Residues: CASLPGLAALSGANVLTF.

On this clonotype: It is likely a read error, because the conserved phenylalanine at the end of the CDR3 is missing. The DNA is omitted, as the CDR3 cannot be located on it reliably, and the CDR3 follows TCRdb's listing. J is TRBJ1-1 and V is TRBV20-1; the table's D call TRBD1 went unverified against the DNA. Germline CDR1 reads DFQATT; CDR2 reads SNEGSKA (reference sequence). The CDR3 is made up of 14 amino acids, end residues included. This CDR3 reads CSASRFPGQATALS.

The chain couples TRBV19 to TRBJ2-2; D gene unclear. Germline V gene data show CDR1 as LNHDA and CDR2 as SQIVND (reference sequence). The CDR3 consists of 12 residues. With 4 bases removed from V and 7 bases from J, the gap between germline ends came to 7 bases. The DNA of the CDR3 is TGTGCCAGTAGTACAAGGGACGGGGAGCTGTTTTTT. This gives the protein CASSTRDGELFF.

In regard to this clonotype: One end of the junction does not line up with germline, which may come from a read error. The CDR3 region has the DNA TGTGCCAGCAGTTACGCTAGGGGGGACTATGGCTGCACATTC. This codes for CASSYARGDYGCTF. This chain connects TRBV6-6 to TRBJ1-2; D perhaps matches TRBD1 (6 bases). This CDR3 is 14 amino acids long. Germline CDR1 is MNHNY and CDR2 is SVGAGI (reference sequence).

About this clonotype: A read error is likely, as this CDR3 ends without the conserved phenylalanine or tryptophan. The limits of the CDR3 on the DNA are not certain, so only TCRdb's listed CDR3 is given. V usage is TRBV11-2 and J usage is TRBJ2-7; TRBD1, the table's D call, was not compared with the DNA. Germline V CDR1 and CDR2: SGHAT, FQNNGV. The CDR3 is made up of 15 amino acids, end residues included. The CDR3 loop reads CASSFVTWVTYEQYL.

Note on this clonotype: This likely comes from a read error, as the CDR3 has no conserved phenylalanine or tryptophan at its end. The rearrangement uses TRBV12-3 or TRBV12-4 and TRBJ2-2, with TRBD1 matching over 8 bases. The CDR3 contains 14 residues. V was clipped by 6 bases and J by 6 bases; unmatched bases: 6. The CDR3 nucleotides are TGTGCCAGCAGCACGACAGGGGTCGCCGGGGAGCTGTTTTTG. It encodes CASSTTGVAGELFL.

Note on this clonotype: This sequence may be a read error, since a much larger clone differs from it by one base. This rearrangement joins TRBV5-5 to TRBJ2-3, with TRBD2 matching 10 bases. V shed 4 bases and J 3 bases; nucleotides not matched to a gene: 14. The CDR3 is 18 amino acids. CDR1 SGHKS and CDR2 YYEKEE come from the germline V gene (reference sequence). The chain's CDR3 is CASSIGLAVSSGTDTQYF. CDR3 nucleotides: TGTGCCAGCAGCATCGGACTAGCGGTATCTAGTGGGACAGATACGCAGTATTTT.

Turning to this clonotype: A read error is possible here, since a much larger clone lies one base away. J is TRBJ2-7 and V is TRBV7-8, with 11 positions matching TRBD2. The V and J ends lost 10 bases and 2 bases, in that order; junction bases with no gene match: 16. The CDR3 sequence is 17 residues long. From germline, CDR1 is SGHVS and CDR2 FQNEAQ. The CDR3 bases are TGTGCCACCGGGTCTAGCGGGAGGATTGCTATAGCCTACGAGCAGTACTTC. Protein sequence: CATGSSGRIAIAYEQYF.

This clonotype was seen only a few times. This may be a read error, as it is one base from a much larger clone. This likely comes from a read error, as the CDR3 has no conserved phenylalanine or tryptophan at its end. The chain recombines TRBV29-1 with TRBJ1-1; the match to TRBD1 covers 8 bases. This CDR3 region has 12 residues. The germline CDR1 and CDR2 sequences are SQVTM and ANQGSEA. V was clipped by 6 bases and J by 4 bases; unmatched bases: 4. CDR3 sequence: CSVTQGGTEAFI. In DNA form, the CDR3 reads TGCAGCGTCACACAGGGGGGCACTGAAGCTTTCATT.

The chain couples TRBV20-1 to TRBJ2-1; possible D gene TRBD2, 6 bases. V lost 0 bases to trimming and J lost 8 bases, with 20 bases between them. The CDR3 has 16 residues. CDR1 and CDR2 from the germline V gene are DFQATT and SNEGSKA (reference sequence). The CDR3 loop reads CSARDWLRLVDDEQFF. The CDR3 DNA reads as TGCAGTGCTAGAGATTGGTTACGACTAGTAGATGATGAGCAGTTCTTC.

This clonotype was found a few times. Since a much larger clone is just one base distant, this may be a read error. V is TRBV6-5 and J is TRBJ1-2, with D perhaps TRBD1 (6 bases). Germline V gene data show CDR1 as MNHEY and CDR2 as SVGAGI. Trimming cost V 4 bases and J 11 bases, with 14 bases left between them. This CDR3 spans 12 amino acids. CDR3 sequence: CASSLWEQGYTF. The CDR3, as DNA: TGTGCCAGCAGTTTGTGGGAACAGGGATACACCTTC.

This clonotype has just one count. One end of the junction fails to match germline, which may point to a read error. This chain joins TRBV6-5 and TRBJ1-2; no firm D call. The germline gives CDR1 MNHEY, CDR2 SVGAGI. The CDR3 consists of 14 residues. In DNA form, the CDR3 reads TGTGCCAGCAGTCGCCCGGGCGTGAACTATGGCTGCACCTTT. Translating it yields CASSRPGVNYGCTF.

This chain connects TRBV19 to TRBJ2-1, with D perhaps assigned TRBD1 or TRBD2 (5 bases each). V gave up 3 bases and J gave up 15 bases, with 12 bases separating them. CDR3 length equals 11 residues. CDR1 and CDR2 from the germline V gene are LNHDA and SQIVND (reference sequence). The CDR3 protein is CASSIGTRGFF. The CDR3 DNA reads as TGTGCCAGTAGTATCGGGACCCGTGGGTTCTTC.

The chain uses TRBV5-1 and TRBJ1-5; no reliable D call. Trimming pared 1 base from V and 4 bases from J, leaving 6 bases between. The CDR3 covers 13 residues. The germline gives CDR1 SGHRS, CDR2 YFSETQ. CDR3 loop: CASSLRDNQPQHF. In DNA, the CDR3 is TGCGCCAGCAGCTTGAGAGATAATCAGCCCCAGCATTTT.

To note about this clonotype: The junction departs from germline at one end; a sequencing error may be responsible. This chain uses TRBV11-1 with TRBJ2-7, with TRBD2 identical over 12 bases. Germline-derived CDR1 and CDR2 are SGHAT and FQDESV (reference sequence). The CDR3 is 14 residues long. The CDR3 nucleotides are TGTGCCAACAGCCGGACTAGCGGGAATGGTGAGCAGTACTTC. This encodes CANSRTSGNGEQYF.

This clonotype was seen more than once but under ten times. The rearrangement uses TRBV28 and TRBJ2-7; D call uncertain. The V end lost 6 bases, the J end lost 1 base, and 16 bases lay between the germline ends. The CDR3 sequence is 15 residues long. Germline-derived CDR1 and CDR2 are MDHEN and SYDVKM. CDR3 in DNA: TGTGCCAGCAGGCACCGGGTACCAGGATCCTACGAGCAGTACTTC. Translated, it gives CASRHRVPGSYEQYF.

In regard to this clonotype: One end of the junction is discordant with germline, which a read error may explain. The V call is TRBV20-1, the J call TRBJ2-1, with D perhaps TRBD2 (5 bases). The germline CDR1 and CDR2 sequences are DFQATT and SNEGSKA (reference sequence). The CDR3 consists of 12 residues. CDR3 residues: CSARWTSNKQFF. The CDR3, as DNA: TGCAGCGCTAGATGGACTTCAAACAAGCAGTTCTTC.

As to this clonotype: The CDR3 does not close with the conserved phenylalanine or tryptophan, likely indicating a read error. The genes are TRBV6-1 and TRBJ1-5; no firm D call. This CDR3 has 13 residues. CDR1 and CDR2 (germline): MNHNS, SASEGT. The CDR3: CASSPEINQPQHY. The CDR3 DNA reads as TGTGCCAGCAGTCCCGAGATAAATCAACCCCAGCATTAT.

Worth noting for this clonotype: This could be a read error, since a much larger clone is one nucleotide away. The chain is built from TRBV29-1 and TRBJ1-1, with D unclear. The germline V and J ends were trimmed by 8 bases and 5 bases, with 15 bases remaining between them. The length of the CDR3 is 12 residues. The germline V gene has CDR1 SQVTM and CDR2 ANQGSEA. The CDR3 DNA reads TGCAGCATTGGGAGGGATTTGACTGAAGCTTTCTTT. Protein sequence: CSIGRDLTEAFF.

Regarding this clonotype: Here the CDR3 omits its conserved ending phenylalanine or tryptophan, so a read error is the likely source. The V gene is TRBV4-1, the J gene TRBJ1-1, with D possibly being TRBD1 (6 bases). Trimming took off 3 bases at V and 5 bases at J, with 13 bases between the two ends. Germline V gene lookup returns CDR1 MGHRA and CDR2 YSYEKL. The length of the CDR3 is 14 residues. The CDR3 is CASSQPTGRTEAFY. The CDR3 DNA sequence: TGCGCCAGCAGCCAGCCAACAGGGAGGACTGAAGCTTTCTAT.